Presented here are 25 T cell receptor beta chains from one specimen sequenced in a study of blood T cell repertoires in COVID-19. TCRdb keeps only in-frame clones here, not all; method: immunoSEQ multiplex PCR. The sample holds under 200,000 clones, approximately 90% seen once. Material: peripheral blood. The receptors derive from a man aged 18-30 years with acute or convalescent COVID-19.

The chain joins TRBV7-2 to TRBJ2-7; tentative D call: TRBD2 (6 bases). Germline values: CDR1 SGHTA, CDR2 FQGNSA. The CDR3 has 15 residues. Between the trimmed V and J ends, which lost 4 bases and 0 bases, there was a span of 13 bases. The CDR3 protein is CASSSFGRDSYEQYF. CDR3 bases: TGTGCCAGCAGCTCATTCGGGAGAGACTCCTACGAGCAGTACTTC.

In DNA form, the CDR3 reads TGTGCCAGCAGCTTACGCGCTCTGAACACTGAAGCTTTCTTT. It translates to CASSLRALNTEAFF. The chain joins TRBV13 to TRBJ1-1; D gene ambiguous. V was shortened by 2 bases and J by 0 bases, with 7 bases between the two germline ends. This CDR3 comprises 14 residues. Germline V lookup: CDR1 PRHDT, CDR2 FYEKMQ (reference sequence).

The rearrangement joins TRBV19 to TRBJ2-3; TRBD2 might be the D (5 bases). The CDR3 consists of 14 residues. V lost 4 bases and J 4 bases, leaving 12 bases between the germline ends. Germline values: CDR1 LNHDA, CDR2 SQIVND (reference sequence). The CDR3 sequence is CASSRLWTADTQYF. The CDR3 region has the DNA TGTGCCAGTAGTAGGTTATGGACTGCAGATACGCAGTATTTT.

The CDR3 DNA is TGCGCCAGCAGCTTCCATACTAGCGGGGGGGCTCAAGAGACCCAGTACTTC. Amino acid sequence: CASSFHTSGGAQETQYF. This chain uses TRBV5-1 with TRBJ2-5; 13 positions match TRBD2. V lost 2 bases and J lost 2; bases outside the gene matches: 6. This CDR3 comprises 17 residues. Germline assignment: CDR1 SGHRS and CDR2 YFSETQ.

The gene calls are TRBV5-4 and TRBJ2-7; 7 positions agree with TRBD2. J gave up 1 base and V 0 bases, and 7 bases lay outside the gene matches. The germline gives CDR1 SGHNT, CDR2 YYREEE (reference sequence). This CDR3 is 16 amino acids long. This chain's CDR3 is CASSLASGGGSYEQYF. In nucleotides, the CDR3 is TGTGCCAGCAGCTTGGCCTCCGGCGGGGGTTCCTACGAGCAGTACTTC.

V gene TRBV9 combines with J gene TRBJ2-2, with TRBD1 matching over 8 bases. V dropped 8 bases and J dropped 1; count of bases not matched to a gene: 4. The CDR3 length is 14 residues. CDR1 and CDR2 (germline): SGDLS, YYNGEE. DNA of the CDR3: TGTGCCAGTTCCGGGACAGGGAACACCGGGGAGCTGTTTTTT. It codes for CASSGTGNTGELFF.

The CDR3 sequence: CASSLDRGGEKLFF. The CDR3 nucleotides are TGCGCCAGCAGCTTGGACAGGGGGGGAGAAAAACTGTTTTTT. The chain joins TRBV5-1 to TRBJ1-4; TRBD1 matches at 8 bases. The CDR3 is 14 amino acids. Germline trimming cut 0 bases from V and 8 bases from J; bases unmatched to any gene: 3. Germline V gene lookup returns CDR1 SGHRS and CDR2 YFSETQ.

This chain links TRBV6-5 with TRBJ1-1; 9 positions match TRBD1. This CDR3 is 14 amino acids long. With V trimmed by 6 bases and J by 3 bases, 5 bases remained unmatched. Germline V gene sequence: CDR1 MNHEY, CDR2 SVGAGI. In DNA, the CDR3 is TGTGCCAGCAGGCCGACAGGGGGGGACACTGAAGCTTTCTTT. Residues: CASRPTGGDTEAFF.

CDR3 protein: CASSYDRVGAEAFF. The CDR3 DNA is TGTGCCAGCAGTTACGACAGGGTAGGCGCTGAAGCTTTCTTT. The chain uses TRBV6-5 and TRBJ1-1; 7 bases align to TRBD1. With 2 bases clipped from V and 6 bases from J, the junction kept 6 bases outside the gene matches. In germline, CDR1 is MNHEY, CDR2 SVGAGI. This CDR3 region has 14 residues.

The chain carries TRBV19 and TRBJ1-1, with 10 bases matching TRBD1. Germline trimming cut 5 bases from V and 5 bases from J; bases unmatched to any gene: 11. This CDR3 has 16 residues. The germline V gene has CDR1 LNHDA and CDR2 SQIVND (reference sequence). CDR3 protein: CASSPGTGDSGTEAFF. The CDR3 nucleotides are TGTGCCAGTAGTCCCGGGACAGGGGATTCGGGGACTGAAGCTTTCTTT.

The chain joins TRBV10-3 to TRBJ1-5; D gene ambiguous. From germline, CDR1 is ENHRY and CDR2 SYGVKD. There are 13 residues in the CDR3. Trimming cost V 4 bases and J 5 bases, with 9 bases left between them. CDR3: CAISASTDQPQHF. The CDR3 DNA reads as TGTGCCATCAGTGCTTCTACGGATCAGCCCCAGCATTTT.

The chain joins TRBV14 to TRBJ2-2, with 7 bases aligning to TRBD2. There are 16 residues in the CDR3. The V and J ends lost 2 bases and 3 bases, in that order; junction bases with no gene match: 6. In germline, CDR1 is SGHDN, CDR2 FVKESK. The CDR3 DNA is TGTGCCAGCAGCCAATTAAGCGGGGTTCACACCGGGGAGCTGTTTTTT. As protein: CASSQLSGVHTGELFF. Combining the CDR3 with reference TRBV14 and TRBJ2-2 gives the whole variable domain EAGVTQFPSHSVIEKGQTVTLRCDPISGHDNLYWYRRVMGKEIKFLLHFVKESKQDESGMPNNRFLAERTGGTYSTLKVQPAELEDSGVYFCASSQLSGVHTGELFFGEGSRLTVL.

This sequence joins TRBV7-9 and TRBJ1-1; 8 bases match TRBD1. This CDR3 is 16 amino acids long. V shed 7 bases, J shed 0 bases, and the junction held 10 bases outside the gene matches. Germline V gene sequence: CDR1 SEHNR, CDR2 FQNEAQ (reference sequence). This CDR3 reads CASILDRGTMNTEAFF. CDR3 in DNA: TGTGCCAGCATCCTAGACAGGGGAACTATGAACACTGAAGCTTTCTTT.

Comments on this clone: Different DNA sequences within this sample yield the same CDR3. The chain links TRBV5-1 to TRBJ1-1; the match to TRBD1 covers 7 bases. CDR3 length: 14 amino acids. V was clipped by 0 bases and J by 1 base; unmatched bases: 0. CDR1 and CDR2 (germline): SGHRS, YFSETQ. Written as DNA, the CDR3 is TGCGCCAGCAGCTTGGACAGGGGGAACACTGAAGCTTTCTTT. Translating it yields CASSLDRGNTEAFF. The complete variable domain, with remaining parts taken from reference TRBV5-1 and TRBJ1-1, reads KAGVTQTPRYLIKTRGQQVTLSCSPISGHRSVSWYQQTPGQGLQFLFEYFSETQRNKGNFPGRFSGRQFSNSRSEMNVSTLELGDSALYLCASSLDRGNTEAFFGQGTRLTVV.

The J gene is TRBJ2-7, the V gene TRBV30, with TRBD2 identical over 8 bases. The germline gives CDR1 GTSNPN, CDR2 SVGIG (reference sequence). V gave up 3 bases and J gave up 5 bases; unmatched junction bases: 15. The CDR3 is 16 amino acids. In nucleotides, the CDR3 is TGTGCCTGGAGCAAGCGGGGCGGGACTAGGGCCCACGAGCAGTACTTC. Protein: CAWSKRGGTRAHEQYF.

The chain has TRBV10-2 and TRBJ2-3; TRBD1 agrees at 7 bases. Germline CDR1 and CDR2: WSHSY and SAAADI. The J segment lost 3 bases and the V segment lost 3 bases, leaving 6 bases of the junction unmatched. CDR3 length equals 15 residues. CDR3 region: CASSDERGRTDTQYF. In DNA, the CDR3 is TGCGCCAGCAGTGACGAGAGGGGGCGAACAGATACGCAGTATTTT.

The chain joins TRBV21-1 to TRBJ1-3. TRBV21-1 is a pseudogene. The length of the CDR3 is 15 residues. The CDR3 here is CASREGGHSGNTIYF. The CDR3 region has the DNA TGTGCCAGCAGGGAGGGGGGGCACTCTGGAAACACCATATATTTT.

This clone is a singleton in its sample. The V and J genes are TRBV19 and TRBJ2-7; 7 bases fit TRBD1. After removal of 4 bases from V and 2 bases from J, the junction contained 8 bases not matched to a gene. Germline V lookup: CDR1 LNHDA, CDR2 SQIVND (reference sequence). The CDR3 runs 15 residues. This chain's CDR3 is CASSKSGQVPYEQYF. In nucleotides, the CDR3 is TGTGCCAGTAGTAAGTCCGGACAGGTTCCCTACGAGCAGTACTTC.

This sequence joins TRBV6-1 and TRBJ2-7; 10 nucleotides match TRBD2. Germline CDR1 reads MNHNS; CDR2 reads SASEGT. The CDR3 runs 14 residues. The J segment lost 5 bases and the V segment lost 5 bases, leaving 6 bases of the junction unmatched. The CDR3 is CASSRASGRNEQYF. CDR3 nucleotides: TGTGCCAGCAGTAGGGCTAGCGGGAGAAACGAGCAGTACTTC.

The chain couples TRBV18 to TRBJ1-5, with D possibly matching TRBD1 (6 bases). Germline CDR1 is KGHSH and CDR2 is LQKENI. This CDR3 comprises 16 residues. V lost 3 bases and J 4 bases, leaving 16 bases between the germline ends. CDR3 loop: CASSPVAGQGNQPQHF. CDR3 coding DNA: TGTGCCAGCTCACCGGTGGCAGGGCAGGGGAATCAGCCCCAGCATTTT.

J is TRBJ1-5 and V is TRBV5-6, with 9 bases that match TRBD1. Germline V gene data show CDR1 as SGHDT and CDR2 as YYEEEE. Germline trimming cut 3 bases from V and 3 bases from J; bases unmatched to any gene: 7. The CDR3 is 16 residues long. CDR3 sequence (DNA): TGTGCCAGCAGCTCGGGACAGGGAAGAGTCAATCAGCCCCAGCATTTT. Translating it yields CASSSGQGRVNQPQHF.

In its sample, this clone was seen once. The chain recombines TRBV3-1 (or the pseudogene TRBV3-2) with TRBJ1-1, with TRBD1 identical over 11 bases. Per the germline V gene, CDR1 is LGHDT and CDR2 is YNNKEL (reference sequence). The CDR3 sequence is 16 residues long. The ends lost 1 base at V and 2 bases at J; junction bases unmatched: 3. The CDR3 DNA reads as TGTGCCAGCAGCCAAGGGACAGGGGGCTTTAACACTGAAGCTTTCTTT. The encoded protein is CASSQGTGGFNTEAFF.

V and J are TRBV2 and TRBJ2-7; the D gene is possibly TRBD1 (5 bases). The V end lost 6 bases, the J end lost 2 bases, and 11 bases lay between the germline ends. The CDR3 totals 13 residues. CDR1 and CDR2 (germline): SNHLY, FYNNEI. CDR3 nucleotide sequence: TGTGCCAGCAGCCTGACAGTTCCCTACGAGCAGTACTTC. This translates into CASSLTVPYEQYF.

CDR3 sequence (DNA): TGTGCCAGCAGTTTAACCCCCCTTGTACAGGGGGAGTTCTATGGCTACACCTTC. This codes for CASSLTPLVQGEFYGYTF. This chain uses TRBV27 with TRBJ1-2; 8 bases map to TRBD1. The J segment lost 4 bases and the V segment lost 2 bases, leaving 15 bases of the junction unmatched. CDR3 size: 18 residues. CDR1 is MNHEY, CDR2 SMNVEV, per germline (reference sequence).

The CDR3 DNA reads TGTGCCAGCAGCTTAGTTAAGCGGGAGGGTGGCGAGCAGTACTTC. Translation gives CASSLVKREGGEQYF. The chain joins TRBV13 to TRBJ2-7, with TRBD2 matching over 10 bases. V trimming: 1 base; J trimming: 6 bases; junction bases outside the gene matches: 6. The CDR3 is made up of 15 amino acids. Germline V gene lookup returns CDR1 PRHDT and CDR2 FYEKMQ (reference sequence).